Included here is one TCR beta chain sequence, with context. The target antigen is unknown. TCRbeta libraries averaged around 41,000 productive templates per sample. Only in-frame clones appear in the TCRdb table, and some are missing; sequencing was by immunoSEQ multiplex PCR. The sample lists more than 25,000 clones; 65% to 80% were seen once. The data are from a study of STAT3 mutations in large granular lymphocyte leukemia. Findings of the study overall: In T-cell large granular lymphocyte leukemia, about half of patients showed multiple immunodominant subclonotypes. After therapy, about 30% of the 18 patients switched clonotypes, all new clones STAT3 wild type.

The CDR3 is made up of 13 amino acids. Germline V gene lookup returns CDR1 GTSNPN and CDR2 SVGIG (reference sequence). Trimming removed 5 bases at V and 2 bases at J, with 12 bases between. Input material: peripheral blood mononuclear cells. This sequence was found in a woman aged 50 to 65 with T-cell large granular lymphocyte leukemia. Some clones in this sample may be carry-over from other donors' samples. This chain links TRBV30 with TRBJ1-2, with D uncertain. Written as DNA, the CDR3 is TGTGCCTGGGCAGGATTGGTAAACTATGGCTACACCTTC. Translated: CAWAGLVNYGYTF.